The entry below gives a single T cell receptor (beta chain) sequence along with its context. Its antigen is still unknown. Produced via immunoSEQ multiplex PCR; TCRdb's table is partial and in-frame only. Here the sample spans some 48,000 clones, 88% being singletons. This sample was included in a study of cytomegalovirus exposure and HLA in healthy donors. The study, taken as a whole, reports: For most TCR sequences rarity was the rule, although some public TCRs occurred in many donors. Accounts indicate the classifier identified cytomegalovirus status with strong specificity and sensitivity. A later analysis found first-cohort TCR clusters tended to co-occur in the 100 to 150 validation repertoires.

What was sequenced was PBMCs. This receptor was taken from a woman younger than 45 in good health and CMV-seronegative.

The CDR3 reads CASSLEGLAYNEQFF. The CDR3 nucleotides are TGTGCCAGCAGCTTGGAGGGACTAGCCTACAATGAGCAGTTCTTC. The J gene is TRBJ2-1, the V gene TRBV5-5; 8 bases map to TRBD2. The V gene's germline CDR1 is SGHKS and CDR2 YYEKEE (reference sequence). The V and J ends lost 0 bases and 2 bases, in that order; junction bases with no gene match: 1. The CDR3 length is 15 residues.